Listed here are 19 T cell receptor beta chains from one sample, sequenced in a study of blood T cells in healthy people across ages. Through a sample-barcoded 5' primer and a J-beta primer mix, a second PCR was run for roughly 7 to 11 cycles. MiXCR, applied by TCRdb to the 5' RACE reads, yields one record per CDR3 protein. The sample lists 1.8 million or so distinct CDR3 sequences, 39% occurring once. Material: blood. These receptors originate from a human donor in good health.

The V and J genes are TRBV30 and TRBJ1-5; D is perhaps TRBD1 (5 bases). The ends were cut back, 5 bases at V and 7 bases at J, with 15 bases in the middle. The CDR3 extends over 13 amino acids. CDR1 and CDR2 from the germline V gene are GTSNPN and SVGIG (reference sequence). CDR3 coding DNA: TGTGCCTGGGAGGACGGATGGGGGCAGCCCCAGCATTTT. Protein product: CAWEDGWGQPQHF.

This clonotype has a handful of counts. The V gene is TRBV15, the J gene TRBJ2-1, with D unclear. Germline V gene sequence: CDR1 LNHNV, CDR2 YYDKDF (reference sequence). This CDR3 is built from 16 residues. Trimming took 0 bases from V and 5 from J, leaving 14 bases between them. CDR3: CATSRDPATLDNEQFF. The DNA for the CDR3 is TGTGCCACCAGCAGAGATCCTGCGACACTCGACAATGAGCAGTTCTTC.

This clonotype was counted only a few times. The rearrangement joins TRBV20-1 to TRBJ2-1; 8 bases map to TRBD2. The CDR3 contains 16 residues. Germline trimming cut 3 bases from V and 2 bases from J; bases unmatched to any gene: 9. Germline V gene lookup returns CDR1 DFQATT and CDR2 SNEGSKA (reference sequence). CDR3 residues: CSARGRGAAPYNEQFF. The CDR3 DNA sequence: TGCAGTGCTAGGGGGCGGGGGGCCGCCCCCTACAATGAGCAGTTCTTC.

V usage is TRBV20-1 and J usage is TRBJ1-6; D remains ambiguous. This CDR3 contains 17 residues. V lost 1 base and J 1 base, leaving 14 bases between the germline ends. Germline CDR1 DFQATT, CDR2 SNEGSKA (reference sequence). CDR3 in amino acids: CSARVRTQFSYNSPLHF. The CDR3 DNA reads TGCAGTGCTAGAGTCAGGACCCAGTTTTCCTATAATTCACCCCTCCACTTT.

The J gene is TRBJ1-5, the V gene TRBV6-1; D uncertain. V was clipped by 11 bases and J by 5 bases, with 22 bases between them. Germline V CDR1 and CDR2: MNHNS, SASEGT. There are 15 residues in the CDR3. The CDR3 region is CACQPPGSIYQPQHF. The CDR3 bases are TGTGCCTGCCAGCCCCCGGGGTCCATCTATCAGCCCCAGCATTTT.

V is TRBV20-1 and J is TRBJ2-7; TRBD2 might be the D (5 bases). Deletions cut 5 bases from V and 3 bases from J, with 17 bases between. The CDR3 totals 14 residues. Germline values: CDR1 DFQATT, CDR2 SNEGSKA (reference sequence). Here the CDR3 reads CSAHSGIQIYEQYF. CDR3 nucleotides: TGCAGTGCTCATTCCGGGATTCAGATCTACGAGCAGTACTTC.

The chain carries TRBV29-1 and TRBJ2-7, with D perhaps assigned TRBD1 or TRBD2 (6 bases each). Trimming took 5 bases from V and 5 from J, leaving 19 bases between them. The CDR3 covers 14 residues. Germline CDR1 reads SQVTM; CDR2 reads ANQGSEA. In nucleotides, the CDR3 is TGCAGCGTTAGGGGGGCGCGGACGGTCCACGAGCAGTACTTC. It specifies CSVRGARTVHEQYF.

The chain joins TRBV9 to TRBJ2-3; D is possibly TRBD1 (5 bases). Trimming took off 5 bases at V and 5 bases at J, with 6 bases between the two ends. The CDR3 loop spans 11 amino acids. Germline lookup yields CDR1 SGDLS and CDR2 YYNGEE. In nucleotides, the CDR3 is TGTGCCAGCAGAGGGGAAGATACGCAGTATTTT. Amino acids: CASRGEDTQYF.

V gene TRBV20-1 combines with J gene TRBJ1-5; weak D call: TRBD1 (5 bases). The CDR3 is made up of 13 amino acids. CDR1 and CDR2 from the germline V gene are DFQATT and SNEGSKA (reference sequence). Trimming pared 3 bases from V and 3 bases from J, leaving 9 bases between. CDR3 sequence (DNA): TGCAGTGCTAGGGGGGATCCCAATCAGCCCCAGCATTTT. Its protein product is CSARGDPNQPQHF.

The chain couples TRBV29-1 to TRBJ2-5; no clear D. The CDR3 is 15 residues long. In germline, CDR1 is SQVTM, CDR2 ANQGSEA. The V end was cut by 3 bases, the J end by 2 bases, with 16 bases between. The CDR3 here is CSVDVSGVQQETQYF. CDR3 sequence (DNA): TGCAGCGTTGACGTTTCTGGGGTCCAGCAAGAGACCCAGTACTTC. The entire variable domain, with the rest obtained from reference TRBV29-1 and TRBJ2-5, is as follows: SAVISQKPSRDICQRGTSLTIQCQVDSQVTMMFWYRQQPGQSLTLIATANQGSEATYESGFVIDKFPISRPNLTFSTLTVSNMSPEDSSIYLCSVDVSGVQQETQYFGPGTRLLVL.

V gene TRBV5-1 combines with J gene TRBJ1-1; D not resolved. The CDR3 has 11 residues. CDR1 SGHRS and CDR2 YFSETQ come from the germline V gene. With 0 bases removed from V and 11 bases from J, the gap between germline ends came to 8 bases. CDR3 in DNA: TGCGCCAGCAGCTTGGAAGGATCGGCTTTCTTT. Residues: CASSLEGSAFF.

CDR3 residues: CASSLAGGPQGDGYTF. The CDR3 nucleotides read TGCGCCAGCAGCTTGGCCGGGGGTCCCCAGGGAGATGGCTACACCTTC. This chain uses TRBV5-1 with TRBJ1-2; TRBD1 might be the D (5 bases). Per the germline V gene, CDR1 is SGHRS and CDR2 is YFSETQ. With 0 bases removed from V and 6 bases from J, the gap between germline ends came to 18 bases. There are 16 residues in the CDR3.

Remarks on this clonotype: A read error may account for a junction end that differs from germline. The V call is TRBV6-5, the J call TRBJ1-1, with D perhaps matching TRBD1 (6 bases). CDR3 size: 16 residues. CDR1 is MNHEY and CDR2 is SVGAGI in the germline V gene. The CDR3 reads CARSYSRGLANTEAFF. CDR3 nucleotide sequence: TGTGCCCGCAGTTACTCCAGGGGATTAGCGAACACTGAAGCTTTCTTT.

The CDR3 region is CASSFGGTLGEQYF. CDR3 sequence (DNA): TGTGCCAGCAGTTTTGGTGGCACCCTTGGAGAGCAGTACTTC. J is TRBJ2-5 and V is TRBV12-3 or TRBV12-4, with D unclear. Trimming removed 3 bases at V and 11 bases at J, with 19 bases between. CDR3 length: 14 amino acids.

The genes are TRBV7-2 and TRBJ1-5; D unresolved. The CDR3 runs to 16 residues. Germline values: CDR1 SGHTA, CDR2 FQGNSA. V gave up 1 base and J gave up 2 bases, with 12 bases separating them. The CDR3 spells CASSLVGPGGNQPQHF. The CDR3 nucleotides read TGTGCCAGCAGCTTAGTCGGGCCCGGGGGCAATCAGCCCCAGCATTTT. Full variable domain (rest looked up from reference TRBV7-2 and TRBJ1-5): GAGVSQSPSNKVTEKGKDVELRCDPISGHTALYWYRQSLGQGLEFLIYFQGNSAPDKSGLPSDRFSAERTGGSVSTLTIQRTQQEDSAVYLCASSLVGPGGNQPQHFGDGTRLSIL.

The chain joins TRBV7-8 to TRBJ2-7; D might be TRBD2 (7 bases). The J call may be faulty, since TRBJ2-5 better matches the DNA end. Germline CDR1 reads SGHVS; CDR2 reads FQNEAQ. This CDR3 region has 16 residues. CDR3 coding DNA: TGTGCCAGCAGCTTGTGGTCGGGGAGGGGGAGGAAGACCCAGTACTTC. Its translation: CASSLWSGRGRKTQYF.

This CDR3 is CASSPGRGREIGYTF. The DNA for the CDR3 is TGTGCCAGCTCACCAGGAAGGGGGCGAGAGATTGGCTACACCTTC. This sequence joins TRBV18 and TRBJ1-2; 7 bases match TRBD1. The germline CDR1 and CDR2 sequences are KGHSH and LQKENI. This CDR3 contains 15 residues. The V gene end was trimmed by 2 bases and the J gene end by 7 bases; junction bases not matched to a gene: 10.

The chain couples TRBV10-3 to TRBJ2-3; a weak D match, TRBD2 (6 bases). With 7 bases removed from V and 5 bases from J, the gap between germline ends came to 16 bases. This CDR3 has 14 residues. Germline lookup yields CDR1 ENHRY and CDR2 SYGVKD. The CDR3 DNA follows: TGTGCCATCACCGGGGAACGACTAGGAGATACGCAGTATTTT. Translation: CAITGERLGDTQYF.

The CDR3 region is CASSIDNRGNQPQHF. DNA of the CDR3: TGTGCCAGTAGTATAGACAACAGGGGCAATCAGCCCCAGCATTTT. The chain is built from TRBV19 and TRBJ1-5, with D tentatively TRBD1 (6 bases). V lost 0 bases, J lost 2 bases, and 8 bases lay in between. Germline loops: CDR1 LNHDA, CDR2 SQIVND (reference sequence). The CDR3 runs 15 residues.